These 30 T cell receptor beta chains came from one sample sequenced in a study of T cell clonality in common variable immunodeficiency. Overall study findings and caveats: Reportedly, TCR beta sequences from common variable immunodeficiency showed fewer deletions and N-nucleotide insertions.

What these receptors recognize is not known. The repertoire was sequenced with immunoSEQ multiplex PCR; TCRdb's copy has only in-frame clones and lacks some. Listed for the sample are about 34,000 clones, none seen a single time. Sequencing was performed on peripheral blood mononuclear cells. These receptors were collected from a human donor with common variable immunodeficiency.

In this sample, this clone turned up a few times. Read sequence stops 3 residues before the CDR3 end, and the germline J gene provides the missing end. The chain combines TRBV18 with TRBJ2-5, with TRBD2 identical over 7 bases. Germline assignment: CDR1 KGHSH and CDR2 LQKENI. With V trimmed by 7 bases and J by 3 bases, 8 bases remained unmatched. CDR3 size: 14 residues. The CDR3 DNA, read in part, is TGTGCCAGCTTTGGGCTAGCGGACGAAGAGACC. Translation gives CASFGLADEET. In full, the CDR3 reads CASFGLADEETQYF.

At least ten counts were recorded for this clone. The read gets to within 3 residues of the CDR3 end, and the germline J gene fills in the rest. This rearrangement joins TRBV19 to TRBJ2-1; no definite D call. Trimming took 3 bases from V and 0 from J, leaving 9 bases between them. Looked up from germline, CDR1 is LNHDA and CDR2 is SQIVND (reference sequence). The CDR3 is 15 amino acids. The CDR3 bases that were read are TGTGCCAGTAGTATTGGCGGAACCTCCTACAATGAG. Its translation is CASSIGGTSYNE. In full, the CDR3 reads CASSIGGTSYNEQFF. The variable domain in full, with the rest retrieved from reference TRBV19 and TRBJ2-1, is DGGITQSPKYLFRKEGQNVTLSCEQNLNHDAMYWYRQDPGQGLRLIYYSQIVNDFQKGDIAEGYSVSREKKESFPLTVTSAQKNPTAFYLCASSIGGTSYNEQFFGPGTRLTVL.

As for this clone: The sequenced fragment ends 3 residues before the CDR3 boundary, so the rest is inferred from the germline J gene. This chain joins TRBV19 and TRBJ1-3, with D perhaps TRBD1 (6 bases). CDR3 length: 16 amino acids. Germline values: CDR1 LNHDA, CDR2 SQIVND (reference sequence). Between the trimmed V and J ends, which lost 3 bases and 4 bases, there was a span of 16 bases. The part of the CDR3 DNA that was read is TGTGCCAGTAGTATGTTGGGACAATCCCCAGGAAACACC. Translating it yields CASSMLGQSPGNT. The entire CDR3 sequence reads CASSMLGQSPGNTIYF.

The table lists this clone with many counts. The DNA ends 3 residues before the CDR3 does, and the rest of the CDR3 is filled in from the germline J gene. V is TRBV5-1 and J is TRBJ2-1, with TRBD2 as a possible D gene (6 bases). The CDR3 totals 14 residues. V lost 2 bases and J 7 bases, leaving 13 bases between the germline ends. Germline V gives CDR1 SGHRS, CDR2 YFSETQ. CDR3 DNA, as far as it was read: TGCGCCAGCAGCTTCGGGGGAGAGGGAAATGAG. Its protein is CASSFGGEGNE. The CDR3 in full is CASSFGGEGNEQFF.

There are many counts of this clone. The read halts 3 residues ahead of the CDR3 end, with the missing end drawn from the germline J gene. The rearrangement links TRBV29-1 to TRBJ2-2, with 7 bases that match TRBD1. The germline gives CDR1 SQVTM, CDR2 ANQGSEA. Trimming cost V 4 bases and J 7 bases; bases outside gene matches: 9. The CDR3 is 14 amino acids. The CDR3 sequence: CSVVTRQGSGELFF. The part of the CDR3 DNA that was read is TGCAGCGTTGTTACTCGACAGGGTAGCGGGGAG.

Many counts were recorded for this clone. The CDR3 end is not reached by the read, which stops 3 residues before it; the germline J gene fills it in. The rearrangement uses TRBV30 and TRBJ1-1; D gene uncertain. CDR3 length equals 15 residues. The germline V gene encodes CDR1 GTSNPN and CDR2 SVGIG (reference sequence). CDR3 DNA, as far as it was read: TGTGCCTGGAGTCAGGTTTCGGTAGCGGCCTCCGAA. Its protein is CAWSQVSVAASE. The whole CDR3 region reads CAWSQVSVAASEAFF. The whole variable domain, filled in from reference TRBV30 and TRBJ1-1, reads SQTIHQWPATLVQPVGSPLSLECTVEGTSNPNLYWYRQAAGRGLQLLFYSVGIGQISSEVPQNLSASRPQDRQFILSSKKLLLSDSGFYLCAWSQVSVAASEAFFGQGTRLTVV.

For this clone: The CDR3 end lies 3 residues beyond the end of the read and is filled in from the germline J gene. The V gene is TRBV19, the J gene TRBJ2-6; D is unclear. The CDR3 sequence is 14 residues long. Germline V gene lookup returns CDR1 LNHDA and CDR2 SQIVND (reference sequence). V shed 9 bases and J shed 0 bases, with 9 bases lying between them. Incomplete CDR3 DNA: TGTGCCAGCTGCAGAATCTCTGGGGCCAACGTC. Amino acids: CASCRISGANV. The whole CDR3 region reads CASCRISGANVLTF.

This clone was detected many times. The covered CDR3 bases are TGCAGTGCTCCGGCCGCGGTCTCCTACGAG. Translating it yields CSAPAAVSYE. The entire CDR3 protein reads CSAPAAVSYEQYF. The gene calls are TRBV20-1 and TRBJ2-7; D not certain. From the germline J gene comes the end of the CDR3, since the read stops 3 residues before it. Trimming stripped 5 bases from V and 0 bases from J, with 11 bases between. CDR3 length equals 13 residues. The germline CDR1 and CDR2 sequences are DFQATT and SNEGSKA (reference sequence).

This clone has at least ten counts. CDR3 sequence: CAWQGRGTGAFF. Partial CDR3 DNA: TGTGCCTGGCAGGGCCGGGGGACAGGG. The chain joins TRBV30 to TRBJ1-1, with 9 bases aligning to TRBD1. Coverage ceases 3 residues before the CDR3 finishes, and the germline J gene fills in the end. The CDR3 extends over 12 amino acids. Germline V gene data show CDR1 as GTSNPN and CDR2 as SVGIG (reference sequence).

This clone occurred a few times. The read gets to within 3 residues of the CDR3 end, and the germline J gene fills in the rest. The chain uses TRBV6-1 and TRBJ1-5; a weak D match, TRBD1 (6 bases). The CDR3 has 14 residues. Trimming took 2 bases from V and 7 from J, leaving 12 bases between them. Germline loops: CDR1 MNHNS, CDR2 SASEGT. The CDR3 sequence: CASSELGGQQPQHF. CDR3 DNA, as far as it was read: TGTGCCAGCAGTGAATTGGGGGGGCAGCAGCCC.

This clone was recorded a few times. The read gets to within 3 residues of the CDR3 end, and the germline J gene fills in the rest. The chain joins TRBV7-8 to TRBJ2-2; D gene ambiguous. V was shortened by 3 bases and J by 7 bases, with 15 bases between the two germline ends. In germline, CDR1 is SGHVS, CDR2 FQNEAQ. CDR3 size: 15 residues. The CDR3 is CASSFFAGFNGELFF. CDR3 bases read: TGTGCCAGCAGCTTCTTCGCAGGATTCAACGGGGAG.

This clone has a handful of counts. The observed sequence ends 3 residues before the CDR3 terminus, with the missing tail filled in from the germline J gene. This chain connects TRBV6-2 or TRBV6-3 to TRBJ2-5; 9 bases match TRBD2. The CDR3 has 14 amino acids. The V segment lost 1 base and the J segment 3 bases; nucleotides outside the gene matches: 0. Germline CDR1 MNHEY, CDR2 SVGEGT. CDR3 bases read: TGTGCCAGCAGTTACTTAGCGGGAGAAGAGACC. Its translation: CASSYLAGEET. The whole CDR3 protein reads CASSYLAGEETQYF.

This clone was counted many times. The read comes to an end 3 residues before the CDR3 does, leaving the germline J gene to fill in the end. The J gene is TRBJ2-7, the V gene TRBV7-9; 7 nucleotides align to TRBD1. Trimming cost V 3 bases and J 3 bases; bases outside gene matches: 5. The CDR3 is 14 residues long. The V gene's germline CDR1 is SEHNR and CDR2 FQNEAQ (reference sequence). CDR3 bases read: TGTGCCAGCAGCTTGACAGGGTCGAACTACGAG. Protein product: CASSLTGSNYE. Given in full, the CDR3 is CASSLTGSNYEQYF. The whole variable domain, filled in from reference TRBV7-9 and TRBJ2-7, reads DTGVSQNPRHKITKRGQNVTFRCDPISEHNRLYWYRQTLGQGPEFLTYFQNEAQLEKSRLLSDRFSAERPKGSFSTLEIQRTEQGDSAMYLCASSLTGSNYEQYFGPGTRLTVT.

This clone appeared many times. CDR3 DNA (partial): TGTGCCAGCTCCCCAGCGGCTGGCGGGGTTATCACAGATACG. Protein sequence: CASSPAAGGVITDT. The complete CDR3 sequence is CASSPAAGGVITDTQYF. The chain combines TRBV18 with TRBJ2-3; possibly TRBD2 for D (6 bases). The read terminates 3 residues before the CDR3 end, so the remaining end is supplied by the germline J gene. Deletions cut 6 bases from V and 2 bases from J, with 21 bases between. The CDR3 contains 17 residues. The V gene's germline CDR1 is KGHSH and CDR2 LQKENI.

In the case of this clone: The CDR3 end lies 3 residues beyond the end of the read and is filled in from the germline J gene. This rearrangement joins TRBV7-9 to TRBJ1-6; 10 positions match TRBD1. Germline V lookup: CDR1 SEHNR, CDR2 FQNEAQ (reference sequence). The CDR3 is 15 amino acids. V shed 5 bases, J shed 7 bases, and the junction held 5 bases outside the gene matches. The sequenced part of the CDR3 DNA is TGTGCCAGCAGCCCGGGACAGGGGTTAAATTCACCC. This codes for CASSPGQGLNSP. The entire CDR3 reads CASSPGQGLNSPLHF.

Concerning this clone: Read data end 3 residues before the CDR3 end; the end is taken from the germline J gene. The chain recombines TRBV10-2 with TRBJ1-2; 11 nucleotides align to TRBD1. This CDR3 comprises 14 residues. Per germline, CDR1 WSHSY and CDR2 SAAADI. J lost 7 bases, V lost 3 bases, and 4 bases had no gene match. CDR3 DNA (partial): TGCGCCAGCAGTGAAGGACAGGGGGCCCGTGGC. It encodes CASSEGQGARG. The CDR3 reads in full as CASSEGQGARGYTF.

The CDR3 bases that were read are TGTGCCAGCAGCTTAGGCACCGGAGGGAGCACAGATACG. This gives the protein CASSLGTGGSTDT. The whole CDR3 protein is CASSLGTGGSTDTQYF. The chain joins TRBV7-6 to TRBJ2-3; perhaps TRBD2 as D (6 bases). The CDR3 end lies 3 residues beyond the end of the read and is filled in from the germline J gene. Per the germline V gene, CDR1 is SGHVS and CDR2 is FNYEAQ. The CDR3 sequence is 16 residues long. Trimming took off 1 base at V and 0 bases at J, with 11 bases between the two ends.

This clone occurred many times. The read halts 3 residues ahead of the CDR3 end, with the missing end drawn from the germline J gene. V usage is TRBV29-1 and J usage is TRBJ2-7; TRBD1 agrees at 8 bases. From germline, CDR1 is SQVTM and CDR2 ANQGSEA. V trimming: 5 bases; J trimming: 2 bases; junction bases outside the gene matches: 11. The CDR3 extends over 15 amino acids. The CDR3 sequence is CSVWAGGTNTYEQYF. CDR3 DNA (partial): TGCAGCGTTTGGGCAGGGGGCACGAATACCTACGAG.

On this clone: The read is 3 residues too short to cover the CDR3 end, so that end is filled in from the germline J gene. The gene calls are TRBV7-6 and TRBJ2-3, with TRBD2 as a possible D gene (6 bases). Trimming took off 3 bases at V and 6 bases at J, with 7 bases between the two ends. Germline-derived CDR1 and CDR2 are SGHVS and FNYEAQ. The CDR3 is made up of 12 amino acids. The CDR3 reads CASSFSGDTQYF. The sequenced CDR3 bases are TGTGCCAGCAGCTTTAGCGGCGATACG.

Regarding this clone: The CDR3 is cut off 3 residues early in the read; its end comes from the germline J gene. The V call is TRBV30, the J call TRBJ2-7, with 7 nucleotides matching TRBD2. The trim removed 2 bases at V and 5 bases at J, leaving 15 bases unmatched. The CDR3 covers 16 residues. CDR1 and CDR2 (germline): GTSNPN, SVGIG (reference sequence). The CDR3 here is CAWSLAAGAEPDEQYF. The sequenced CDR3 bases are TGTGCCTGGAGTCTTGCGGCGGGAGCGGAGCCGGACGAG.

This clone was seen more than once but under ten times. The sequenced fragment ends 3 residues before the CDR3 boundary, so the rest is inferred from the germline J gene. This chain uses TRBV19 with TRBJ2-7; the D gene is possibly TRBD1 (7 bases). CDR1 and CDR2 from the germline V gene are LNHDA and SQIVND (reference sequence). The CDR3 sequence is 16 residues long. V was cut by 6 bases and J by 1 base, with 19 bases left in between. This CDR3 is CASRRHRGGGSYEQYF. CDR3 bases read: TGTGCCAGTAGACGGCACAGGGGCGGAGGGTCCTACGAG. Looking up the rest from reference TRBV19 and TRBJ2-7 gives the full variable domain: DGGITQSPKYLFRKEGQNVTLSCEQNLNHDAMYWYRQDPGQGLRLIYYSQIVNDFQKGDIAEGYSVSREKKESFPLTVTSAQKNPTAFYLCASRRHRGGGSYEQYFGPGTRLTVT.

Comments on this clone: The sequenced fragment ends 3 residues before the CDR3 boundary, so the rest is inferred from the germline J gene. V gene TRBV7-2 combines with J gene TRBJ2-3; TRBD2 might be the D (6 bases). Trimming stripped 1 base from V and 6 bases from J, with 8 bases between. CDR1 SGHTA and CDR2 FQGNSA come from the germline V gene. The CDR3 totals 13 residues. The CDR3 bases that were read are TGTGCCAGCAGCTTAGACGGGGGTGATACG. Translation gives CASSLDGGDT. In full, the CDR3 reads CASSLDGGDTQYF.

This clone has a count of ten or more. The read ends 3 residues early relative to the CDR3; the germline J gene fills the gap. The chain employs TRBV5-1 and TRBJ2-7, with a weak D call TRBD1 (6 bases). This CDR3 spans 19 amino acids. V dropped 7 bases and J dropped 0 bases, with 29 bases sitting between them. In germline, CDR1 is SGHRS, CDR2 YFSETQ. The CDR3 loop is CASSPQNSVQGFSSYEQYF. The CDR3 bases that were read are TGCGCCAGCTCACCACAAAACTCCGTACAGGGTTTTAGCTCCTACGAG.

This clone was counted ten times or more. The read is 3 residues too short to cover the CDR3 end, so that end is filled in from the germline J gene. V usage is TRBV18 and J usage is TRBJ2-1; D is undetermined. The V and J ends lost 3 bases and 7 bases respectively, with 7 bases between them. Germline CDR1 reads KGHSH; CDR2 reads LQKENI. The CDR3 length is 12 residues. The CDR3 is CASSPSRNEQFF. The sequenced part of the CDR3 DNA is TGTGCCAGCTCACCGTCTAGGAATGAG.

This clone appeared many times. The part of the CDR3 DNA that was read is TGTGCCAGCAGTTATTCGACAGCCACTGAA. Its protein is CASSYSTATE. The full CDR3 sequence reads CASSYSTATEAFF. The chain joins TRBV6-2 or TRBV6-3 to TRBJ1-1, with a weak D call TRBD1 (5 bases). The read finishes 3 residues shy of the CDR3 end, and the germline J gene is used to complete it. Germline V gene data show CDR1 as MNHEY and CDR2 as SVGEGT. Trimming pared 3 bases from V and 4 bases from J, leaving 9 bases between. The CDR3 extends over 13 amino acids.

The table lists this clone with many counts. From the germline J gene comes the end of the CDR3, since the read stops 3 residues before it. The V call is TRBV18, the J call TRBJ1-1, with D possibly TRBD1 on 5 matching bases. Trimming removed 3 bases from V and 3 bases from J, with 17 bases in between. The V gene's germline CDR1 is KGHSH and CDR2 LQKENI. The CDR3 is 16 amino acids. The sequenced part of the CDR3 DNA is TGTGCCAGCTCACCCTTTCAGGGTTCCCCGTACACTGAA. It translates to CASSPFQGSPYTE. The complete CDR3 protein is CASSPFQGSPYTEAFF.

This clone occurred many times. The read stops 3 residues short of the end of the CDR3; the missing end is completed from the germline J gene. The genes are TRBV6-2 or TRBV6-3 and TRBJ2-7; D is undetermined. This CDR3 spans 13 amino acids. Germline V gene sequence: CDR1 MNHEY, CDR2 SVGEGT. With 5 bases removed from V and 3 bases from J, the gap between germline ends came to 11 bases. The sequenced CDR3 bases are TGTGCCAGCAGTCCTACGACTTTCTACGAG. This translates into CASSPTTFYE. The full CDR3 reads CASSPTTFYEQYF.

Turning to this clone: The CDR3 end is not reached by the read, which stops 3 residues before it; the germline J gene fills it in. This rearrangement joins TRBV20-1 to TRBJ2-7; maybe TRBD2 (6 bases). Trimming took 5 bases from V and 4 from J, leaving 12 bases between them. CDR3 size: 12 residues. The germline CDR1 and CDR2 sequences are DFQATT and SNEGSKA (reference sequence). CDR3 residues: CSAGDLRYEQYF. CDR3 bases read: TGCAGTGCTGGGGACTTACGATACGAG.

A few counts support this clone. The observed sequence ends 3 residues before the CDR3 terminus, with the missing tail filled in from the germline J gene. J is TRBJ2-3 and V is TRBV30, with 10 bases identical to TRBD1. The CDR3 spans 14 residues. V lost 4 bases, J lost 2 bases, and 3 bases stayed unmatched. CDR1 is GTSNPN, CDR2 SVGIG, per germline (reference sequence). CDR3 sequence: CAWTGQGNTDTQYF. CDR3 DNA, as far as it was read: TGTGCCTGGACGGGACAGGGGAACACAGATACG.

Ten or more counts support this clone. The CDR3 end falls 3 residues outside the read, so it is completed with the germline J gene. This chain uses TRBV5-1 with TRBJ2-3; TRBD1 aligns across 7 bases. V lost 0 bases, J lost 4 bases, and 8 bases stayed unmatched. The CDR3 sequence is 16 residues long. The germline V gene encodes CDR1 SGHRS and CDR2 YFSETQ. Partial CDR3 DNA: TGCGCCAGCAGCTTGGAAAGGGGGCTGGGGGCAGATACG. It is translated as CASSLERGLGADT. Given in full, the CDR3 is CASSLERGLGADTQYF.